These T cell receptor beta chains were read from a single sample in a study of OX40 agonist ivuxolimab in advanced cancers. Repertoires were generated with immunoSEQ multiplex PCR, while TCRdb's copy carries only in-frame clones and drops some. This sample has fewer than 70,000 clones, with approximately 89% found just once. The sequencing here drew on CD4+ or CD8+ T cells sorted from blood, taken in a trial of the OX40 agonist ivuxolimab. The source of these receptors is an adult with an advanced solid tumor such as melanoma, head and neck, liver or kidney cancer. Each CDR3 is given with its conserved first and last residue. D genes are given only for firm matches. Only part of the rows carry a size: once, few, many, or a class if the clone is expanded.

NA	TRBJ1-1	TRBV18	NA	TGTGCCAGCTCACCACCGGGGAACACTGAAGCTTTCTTT	CASSPPGNTEAFF
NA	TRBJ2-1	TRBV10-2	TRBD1	TGCGCCAGCACTTACCGGGACAGCACCTACAATGAGCAGTTCTTC	CASTYRDSTYNEQFF
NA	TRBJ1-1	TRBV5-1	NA	TGCGCCAGCAGCTCTAACAGGGACATGAACACTGAAGCTTTCTTT	CASSSNRDMNTEAFF
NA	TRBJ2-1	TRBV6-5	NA	TGTGCCAGCAGCTCCAACGGGGAGCAGTTCTTC	CASSSNGEQFF
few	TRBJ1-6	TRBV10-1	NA	TGCGCCAGCAGTGAGTCGCAGGATTCACCCCTCCACTTT	CASSESQDSPLHF
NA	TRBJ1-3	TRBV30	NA	TGTGCCTGGGGTTTCTCTGGAAACACCATATATTTT	CAWGFSGNTIYF
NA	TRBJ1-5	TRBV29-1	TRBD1	TGCAGCGCCGGCAGGGGGCTGGATCAGCCCCAGCATTTT	CSAGRGLDQPQHF
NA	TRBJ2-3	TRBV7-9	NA	TGTGCCAGCACTCGGGGGGCCGACCCAGATACGCAGTATTTT	CASTRGADPDTQYF
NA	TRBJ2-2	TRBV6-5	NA	TGTGCCAGCAGGGCGGGACGGCTCTACACCGGGGAGCTGTTTTTT	CASRAGRLYTGELFF
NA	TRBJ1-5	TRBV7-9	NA	TGTGCCAGCAGCTTAGATGGGCTTAGCAATCAGCCCCAGCATTTT	CASSLDGLSNQPQHF
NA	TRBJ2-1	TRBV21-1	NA	TGTGCCAGCAGCTCGACTCCTAGCTCCTACAATGAGCAGTTCTTC	CASSSTPSSYNEQFF
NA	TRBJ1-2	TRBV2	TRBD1	TGTGCCAGCAGCACAGGGGGCAACTATGGCTACACCTTC	CASSTGGNYGYTF
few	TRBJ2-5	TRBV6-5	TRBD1	TGTGCCAGCAGTTACACCCGGGACAGGGGAGAGACCCAGTACTTC	CASSYTRDRGETQYF
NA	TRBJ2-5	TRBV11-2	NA	TGTGCCAGCAGCTTAGGCAGGGTACAAGAGACCCAGTACTTC	CASSLGRVQETQYF
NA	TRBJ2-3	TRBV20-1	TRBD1	TGCAGTGCTCAGGGGGCGGATACGCAGTATTTT	CSAQGADTQYF
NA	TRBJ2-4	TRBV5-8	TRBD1	TGTGCCAGCAGCTTACCGGGACAGGGGGCAGACATTCAGTACTTC	CASSLPGQGADIQYF
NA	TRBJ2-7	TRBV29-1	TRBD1	TGCAGCGCTAAATGGGACAGGGGCCCCTACGAGCAGTACTTC	CSAKWDRGPYEQYF
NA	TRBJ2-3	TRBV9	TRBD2	TGTGCCAGCAGCGTAGTTTCCATCGGGGGGGATACGCAGTATTTT	CASSVVSIGGDTQYF
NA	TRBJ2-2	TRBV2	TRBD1	TGTGCCAGCAGTTGGGACAGGGCAGCCGGGGAGCTGTTTTTT	CASSWDRAAGELFF
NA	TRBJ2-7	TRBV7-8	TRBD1	TGTGCCAGCAGCGCAACAGGGGCTTTATACTACGAGCAGTACTTC	CASSATGALYYEQYF
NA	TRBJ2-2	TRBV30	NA	TGTGCCTGGAGTGTATGGACGGGTAGTCCCGGGGAGCTGTTTTTT	CAWSVWTGSPGELFF
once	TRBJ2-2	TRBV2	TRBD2	TGTGCCAGCAGTCGCCTGGGAGCGGGGGGTGGCACCGGGGAGCTGTTTTTT	CASSRLGAGGGTGELFF
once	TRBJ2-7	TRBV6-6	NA	TGTGCCGTCAGGACTGGAATTAGCTACGAGCAGTACTTC	CAVRTGISYEQYF
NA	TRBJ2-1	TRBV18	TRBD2	TGTGCCAGCTCACCCCGGGCCTCTAGCGGGGGCTACAATGAGCAGTTCTTC	CASSPRASSGGYNEQFF
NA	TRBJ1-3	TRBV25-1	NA	TGTGCCAGCAGTGAATATCGGGGAGCTGGAAACACCATATATTTT	CASSEYRGAGNTIYF
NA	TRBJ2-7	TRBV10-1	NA	TGCGCCAGCGGCCCCCAAGGAACCTACGAGCAGTACTTC	CASGPQGTYEQYF
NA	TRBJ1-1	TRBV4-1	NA	TGCGCCAGCAGGGCCCTAGGCCTGAACACTGAAGCTTTCTTT	CASRALGLNTEAFF
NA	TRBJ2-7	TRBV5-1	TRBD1	TGCGCCAGCAGCAGCTCAGGACAGGGGGTGGGCGAGCAGTACTTC	CASSSSGQGVGEQYF
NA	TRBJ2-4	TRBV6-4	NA	TGTGCCAGCAGTGAGAATTGGGGGCCCGGAAACATTCAGTACTTC	CASSENWGPGNIQYF
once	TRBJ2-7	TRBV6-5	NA	TGTGCCAGCAGTCGAGACGAGGGAGGCTACGAGCAGTACTTC	CASSRDEGGYEQYF
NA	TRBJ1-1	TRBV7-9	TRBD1	TGTGCCAGCAGCTCCGGAGGGGGCGGGGGAGCTTTCTTT	CASSSGGGGGAFF
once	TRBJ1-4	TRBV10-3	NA	TGTGCCATCAGTGAGTCGTTGCCGGGTGCGCATAATGAAAAACTGTTTTTT	CAISESLPGAHNEKLFF
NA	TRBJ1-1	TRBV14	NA	TGTGCCAGCAGCCTTCTTACAAGGAACACTGAAGCTTTCTTT	CASSLLTRNTEAFF
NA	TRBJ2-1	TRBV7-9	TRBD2	TGTGCCAGCAGCTTAGGCCAAGGACTAGTAGCCAATGAGCAGTTCTTC	CASSLGQGLVANEQFF
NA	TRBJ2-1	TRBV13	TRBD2	TGTGCCAGCAGCTCTCCATACCCTAGTGGGGGGGACTACAATGAGCAGTTCTTC	CASSSPYPSGGDYNEQFF
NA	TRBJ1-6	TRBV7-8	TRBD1	TGTGCCAGCAGCTTAGGGGGACAGGGGAATTCACCCCTCCACTTT	CASSLGGQGNSPLHF
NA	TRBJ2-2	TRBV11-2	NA	TGTGCCAGCAGCTCCGGGACGGGGACCGGGGAGCTGTTTTTT	CASSSGTGTGELFF
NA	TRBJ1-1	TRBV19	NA	TGTGCCAGTAGTATAGTAAGTCTTGGGACTCGTGAAGCTTTCTTT	CASSIVSLGTREAFF
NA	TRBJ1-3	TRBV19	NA	TGTGCCAGTAGTATACGGGGGAATAGGAACACCATATATTTT	CASSIRGNRNTIYF
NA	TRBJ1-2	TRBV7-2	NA	TGTGCCAGCAGCTTAGAGCCGGGGATGGGCGGCTACACCTTC	CASSLEPGMGGYTF
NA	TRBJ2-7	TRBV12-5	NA	TGTGCTAGTGGCCGAGGACTCCTGAGCTCCTACGAGCAGTACTTC	CASGRGLLSSYEQYF
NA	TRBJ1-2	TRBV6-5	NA	TGTGCCAGCAGCCCTGACAGGATGGGGGGCTACACCTTC	CASSPDRMGGYTF